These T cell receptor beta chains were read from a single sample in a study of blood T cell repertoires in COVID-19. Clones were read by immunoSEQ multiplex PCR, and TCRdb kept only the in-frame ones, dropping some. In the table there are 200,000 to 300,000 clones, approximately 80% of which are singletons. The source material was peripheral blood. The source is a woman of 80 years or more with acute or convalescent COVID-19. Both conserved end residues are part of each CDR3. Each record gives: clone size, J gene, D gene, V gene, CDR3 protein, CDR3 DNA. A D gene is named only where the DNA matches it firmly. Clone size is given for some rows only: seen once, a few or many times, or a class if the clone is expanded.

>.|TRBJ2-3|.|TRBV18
CASSPYIAADTQYF
TGTGCCAGCTCCCCCTATATAGCGGCAGATACGCAGTATTTT
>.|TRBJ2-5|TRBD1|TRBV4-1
CASSQSDRGLQYQETQYF
TGCGCCAGCAGCCAGTCGGACAGGGGCCTCCAGTACCAAGAGACCCAGTACTTC
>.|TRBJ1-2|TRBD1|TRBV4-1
CASSQDGQAFDYGYTF
TGCGCCAGCAGCCAAGACGGACAGGCGTTCGACTATGGCTACACCTTC
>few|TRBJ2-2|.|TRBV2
CASSAWTENTGELFF
TGTGCCAGCAGTGCCTGGACAGAGAACACCGGGGAGCTGTTTTTT
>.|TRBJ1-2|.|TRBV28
CASSSGITNYGYTF
TGTGCCAGCAGTTCGGGAATTACTAACTATGGCTACACCTTC
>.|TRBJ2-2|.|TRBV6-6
CASSYIGVYTGELFF
TGTGCCAGCAGTTATATAGGGGTATACACCGGGGAGCTGTTTTTT
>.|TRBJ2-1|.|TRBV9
CASSVVRTPAYNEQFF
TGTGCCAGCAGCGTAGTACGGACACCGGCATACAATGAGCAGTTCTTC
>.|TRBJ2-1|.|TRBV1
CTSRQRDRGRINEQFF
TGCACCAGCAGGCAACGGGACAGGGGGAGGATCAATGAGCAGTTCTTC
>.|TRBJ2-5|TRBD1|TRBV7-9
CASSLLTGGGETQYF
TGTGCCAGCAGCTTACTGACAGGGGGCGGGGAGACCCAGTACTTC
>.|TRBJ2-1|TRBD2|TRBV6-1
CASSEPGLQAGALHEQFF
TGTGCCAGCAGTGAACCCGGGCTTCAAGCGGGGGCCCTACATGAGCAGTTCTTC
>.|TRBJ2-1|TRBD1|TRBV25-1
CASSDGDRAYNEQFF
TGTGCCAGCAGTGACGGGGACAGGGCGTACAATGAGCAGTTCTTC
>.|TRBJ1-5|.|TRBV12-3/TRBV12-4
CASSRQANQPQHF
TGTGCCAGCAGCCGACAGGCGAATCAGCCCCAGCATTTT
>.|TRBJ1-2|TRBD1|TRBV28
CASHSGTGGEWGYGYTF
TGTGCCAGCCATTCCGGTACAGGGGGCGAGTGGGGCTATGGCTACACCTTC
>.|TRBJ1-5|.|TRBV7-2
CASSPLHMGRGQPQHF
TGTGCCAGCAGCCCCTTGCATATGGGGAGAGGACAGCCCCAGCATTTT
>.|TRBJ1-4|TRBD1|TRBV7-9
CASSLGDRGTNEKLFF
TGTGCCAGCAGCTTAGGCGACAGGGGAACTAATGAAAAACTGTTTTTT
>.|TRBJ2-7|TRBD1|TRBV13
CASSSSWTGAYEQYF
TGTGCCAGCAGCTCTAGCTGGACAGGAGCCTACGAGCAGTACTTC
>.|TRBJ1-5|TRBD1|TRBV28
CASSLRGQGVQSNQPQHF
TGTGCCAGCAGTTTAAGGGGACAGGGGGTCCAAAGCAATCAGCCCCAGCATTTT
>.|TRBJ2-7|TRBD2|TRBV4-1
CASSQDGGALFYEQYF
TGCGCCAGCAGCCAGGACGGGGGGGCCCTCTTCTACGAGCAGTACTTC
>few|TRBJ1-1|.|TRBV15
CATSPRNSPYTEAFF
TGTGCCACCAGCCCACGAAACTCTCCCTACACTGAAGCTTTCTTT
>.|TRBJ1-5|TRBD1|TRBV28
CAASGQNQPQHF
TGTGCCGCCTCGGGACAGAATCAGCCCCAGCATTTT
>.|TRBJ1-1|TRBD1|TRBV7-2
CASSWDRGLTEAFF
TGTGCCAGCAGCTGGGACAGGGGGCTGACTGAAGCTTTCTTT
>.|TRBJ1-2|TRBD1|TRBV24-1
CATSRGQGRGGYTF
TGTGCCACCTCCCGGGGACAGGGGAGAGGGGGCTACACCTTC
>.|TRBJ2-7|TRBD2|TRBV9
CASSPTSGGPYEQYF
TGTGCCAGCAGCCCCACTAGCGGGGGCCCGTACGAGCAGTACTTC
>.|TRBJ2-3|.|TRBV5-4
CASSSPRGGATDTQYF
TGTGCCAGCAGCTCCCCGAGGGGGGGGGCCACAGATACGCAGTATTTT
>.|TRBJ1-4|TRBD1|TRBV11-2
CASSQARGRGGEKLFF
TGTGCCAGCAGCCAGGCCAGGGGGCGGGGGGGGGAAAAACTGTTTTTT
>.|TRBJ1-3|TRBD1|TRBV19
CASRSPGTVHSGNTIYF
TGTGCCAGTAGGAGTCCCGGGACAGTGCACTCTGGAAACACCATATATTTT
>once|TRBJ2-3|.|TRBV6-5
CASRRESSLTDTQYF
TGTGCCAGCAGGAGGGAGTCTAGCCTCACAGATACGCAGTATTTT
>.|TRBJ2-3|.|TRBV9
CASSVDWGSDTQYF
TGTGCCAGCAGCGTAGATTGGGGCTCAGATACGCAGTATTTT
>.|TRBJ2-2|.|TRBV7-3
CASSLGGSLTGELFF
TGTGCCAGCAGCTTAGGAGGGTCGCTGACCGGGGAGCTGTTTTTT
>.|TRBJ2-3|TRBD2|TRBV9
CASSLLAGGSDTQYF
TGTGCCAGCAGTCTACTAGCGGGGGGCTCAGATACGCAGTATTTT
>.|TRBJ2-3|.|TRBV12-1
CASEKTGGGTDTQYF
TGTGCCAGCGAAAAAACAGGGGGCGGAACAGATACGCAGTATTTT
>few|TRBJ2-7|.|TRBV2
CASSEALEQYF
TGTGCCAGCAGTGAAGCACTCGAGCAGTACTTC
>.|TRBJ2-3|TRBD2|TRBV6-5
CASSSLAGAGTQYF
TGTGCCAGCAGTTCTCTAGCGGGAGCGGGTACGCAGTATTTT
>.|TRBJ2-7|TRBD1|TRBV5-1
CASSLARTGGYEQYF
TGCGCCAGCAGCTTGGCCAGGACAGGGGGCTACGAGCAGTACTTC
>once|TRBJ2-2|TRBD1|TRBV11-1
CASSLRDSNTGELFF
TGTGCCAGCAGCTTACGGGACAGCAACACCGGGGAGCTGTTTTTT
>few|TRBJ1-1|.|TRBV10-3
CAISEPLGLNTEAFF
TGTGCCATCAGTGAGCCATTGGGCTTGAACACTGAAGCTTTCTTT
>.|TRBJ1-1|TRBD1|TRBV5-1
CASSLRTGGTEAFF
TGCGCCAGCAGCTTGCGGACAGGAGGCACTGAAGCTTTCTTT
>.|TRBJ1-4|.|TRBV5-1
CASSLDSTNEKLFF
TGCGCCAGCAGCCTGGACTCTACTAATGAAAAACTGTTTTTT
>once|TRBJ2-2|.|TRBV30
CAWSVRVSGELFF
TGTGCCTGGAGCGTCAGGGTTTCCGGGGAGCTGTTTTTT
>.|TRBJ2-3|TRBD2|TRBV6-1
CASSVTSGSYTDTQYF
TGTGCCAGCAGTGTTACTAGCGGAAGCTACACAGATACGCAGTATTTT
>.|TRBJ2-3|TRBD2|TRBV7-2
CASGRGTTSGSDTQYF
TGTGCCAGCGGTAGAGGGACGACTAGCGGCTCAGATACGCAGTATTTT
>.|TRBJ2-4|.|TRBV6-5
CASSPAAVAKNIQYF
TGTGCCAGCAGTCCGGCCGCGGTAGCCAAAAACATTCAGTACTTC
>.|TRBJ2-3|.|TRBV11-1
CASAMREGADTQYF
TGTGCCAGCGCCATGCGGGAAGGAGCAGATACGCAGTATTTT
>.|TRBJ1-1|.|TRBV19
CASSIGGALNTEAFF
TGTGCCAGTAGTATAGGAGGAGCGCTTAACACTGAAGCTTTCTTT
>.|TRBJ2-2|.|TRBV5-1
CASSFGGNTGELFF
TGCGCCAGCAGCTTCGGCGGGAACACCGGGGAGCTGTTTTTT
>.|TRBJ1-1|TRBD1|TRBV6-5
CASSHRQGGGAEAFF
TGTGCCAGCAGTCATCGACAGGGAGGTGGCGCTGAAGCTTTCTTT
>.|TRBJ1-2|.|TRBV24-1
CATSDLGGPHRALNYGYTF
TGTGCCACCAGTGATTTAGGCGGGCCCCACAGAGCCCTTAACTATGGCTACACCTTC
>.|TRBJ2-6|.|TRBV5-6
CASSLDSSGANVLTF
TGTGCCAGCAGCTTGGACAGCTCTGGGGCCAACGTCCTGACTTTC
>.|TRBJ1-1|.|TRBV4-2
CASSQDVAGNTEAFF
TGTGCCAGCAGCCAAGACGTGGCAGGGAACACTGAAGCTTTCTTT
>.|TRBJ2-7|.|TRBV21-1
CASSWAKLLSYEQYF
TGTGCCAGCAGTTGGGCCAAGCTTCTATCCTACGAGCAGTACTTC
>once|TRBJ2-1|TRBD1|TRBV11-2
CASSPWTGDAPKQFF
TGTGCCAGCAGCCCCTGGACAGGGGACGCTCCGAAGCAGTTCTTC
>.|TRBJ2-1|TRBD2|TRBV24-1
CATSDASGGAYNEQFF
TGTGCCACCAGTGACGCTAGCGGGGGGGCCTACAATGAGCAGTTCTTC
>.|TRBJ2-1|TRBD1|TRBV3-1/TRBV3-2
CASSHPRPGQGAVEQFF
TGTGCCAGCAGCCACCCCCGACCGGGACAGGGGGCTGTTGAGCAGTTCTTC
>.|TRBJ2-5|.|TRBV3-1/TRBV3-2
CASSQGPGMSEETQYF
TGTGCCAGCAGCCAAGGTCCAGGGATGTCGGAAGAGACCCAGTACTTC
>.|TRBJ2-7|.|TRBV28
CASSLGSGWYEQYF
TGTGCCAGCAGTTTAGGGTCAGGGTGGTACGAGCAGTACTTC
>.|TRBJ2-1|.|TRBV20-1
CSASGRETNRYNEQFF
TGCAGTGCTAGTGGTAGGGAGACAAATAGGTACAATGAGCAGTTCTTC
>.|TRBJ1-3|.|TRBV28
CASRRAPGGLSGNTIYF
TGTGCCAGCAGGCGTGCCCCTGGAGGTCTTTCTGGAAACACCATATATTTT
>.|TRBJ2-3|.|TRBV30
CAWTTRGASTDTQYF
TGTGCCTGGACCACCCGCGGGGCTAGCACAGATACGCAGTATTTT